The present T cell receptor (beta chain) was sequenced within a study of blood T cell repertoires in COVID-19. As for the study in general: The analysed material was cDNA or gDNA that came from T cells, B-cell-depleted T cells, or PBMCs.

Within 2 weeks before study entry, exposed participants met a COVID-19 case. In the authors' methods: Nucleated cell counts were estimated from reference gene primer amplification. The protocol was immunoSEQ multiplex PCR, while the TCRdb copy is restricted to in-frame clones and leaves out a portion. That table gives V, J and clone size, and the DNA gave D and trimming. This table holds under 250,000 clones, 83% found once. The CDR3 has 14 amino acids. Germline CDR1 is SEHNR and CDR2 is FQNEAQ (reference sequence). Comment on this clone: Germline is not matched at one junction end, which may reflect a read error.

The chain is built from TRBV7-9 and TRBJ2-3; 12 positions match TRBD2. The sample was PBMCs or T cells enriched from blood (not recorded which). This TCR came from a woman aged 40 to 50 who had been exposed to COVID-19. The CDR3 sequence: CASSLAGGQDTQYF. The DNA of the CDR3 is TGTGCCAGCAGCCTAGCGGGGGGGCAAGATACGCAGTATTTT. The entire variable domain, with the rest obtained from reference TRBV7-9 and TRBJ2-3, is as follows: DTGVSQNPRHKITKRGQNVTFRCDPISEHNRLYWYRQTLGQGPEFLTYFQNEAQLEKSRLLSDRFSAERPKGSFSTLEIQRTEQGDSAMYLCASSLAGGQDTQYFGPGTRLTVL.